This T cell receptor (beta chain) emerged from a study of blood T cells in healthy people across ages (dated by TCRdb to between 2014 and 2016). For the wider study: Template switching captured roughly one uniquely barcoded TCR beta cDNA molecule per two T cells in model experiments. Donors were grouped into four age groups: young (average approximately 15 years), middle-aged (39), aged (around 60) and long-lived (around 82). Donors of different ages were randomly distributed across sequencing lanes to avoid experimental bias. Using the same blood draw, the study looked at two additional independent replicas of 1 million unique cDNA reads for two donors, one aged 18 to 30 and the other aged 80 or older. Age-related changes in TCR beta repertoire diversity were measured in the study by deep sequencing normalized with unique cDNA molecular identifiers. General findings and caveats noted by the study authors: There was a strong correlation between observed TCR beta diversity and the percentage of naive T cells measured by flow cytometry. Conclusive comparison of naive and antigen-experienced compartments was prevented by the profiling of bulk unsorted PBMCs. Estimates of total diversity from one million sequenced T cells were regarded as lower bounds and underestimates. The long-lived group showed more naive CD4+ T cells, fewer expanded clones and increased TCR diversity than the aged group, suggesting age selection. Because the CMV infection status of the donors was unknown, age-related changes in expanded clonotypes may potentially have been confounded. As age increased, observed TCR beta diversity per million T cells dropped in a roughly linear way, and a significant reduction was already evident by age 40.

The germline V gene specifies MDHEN as CDR1 and SYDVKM as CDR2. The CDR3 runs 14 amino acids, cysteine and phenylalanine included. Of all the DNA, just the CDR3 is kept, 42 bases in frame from base 1. Between the V and J ends, shortened by 2 bases and 3 bases respectively, the junction contains 10 bases. The donors were roughly 39 Caucasian individuals from Russia, aged roughly 6 to 90 years, who were systemically healthy. Around 10 milliliters of peripheral blood were drawn from each donor into EDTA-treated Vacutainer tubes. PBMCs were isolated by Ficoll-Paque density-gradient centrifugation, with at least 6.5 million obtained per sample. Trizol reagent was used to extract total RNA from PBMCs, with at least 5 micrograms per sample. The percentages of naive CD45RAhigh/CD27high T cells were determined by flow cytometry on a PBMC aliquot from every donor. The library was made by 5' RACE. Sequencing used an Illumina HiSeq 2500. The second PCR ran for roughly 7 to 12 cycles and used a J-beta primer mix along with a sample-barcoded 5' primer. A unique molecular identifier was introduced onto each TCR beta cDNA molecule by a template-switch 5' adaptor carrying 12 random nucleotides. Each sample yielded at least 3 million CDR3-containing paired-end reads. First-strand cDNA was synthesized from all RNA with the Mint cDNA synthesis kit, primed by a TRBC-specific oligonucleotide. All cDNA was treated with uracil-DNA glycosylase and then went through a first 18-cycle PCR with the universal primers M1SS and BC2_uni_R. As for the authors' bioinformatics: Normalization of each sample was performed by random selection of 1 million high-quality reads, each carrying a distinct molecular identifier. Instead of being binned into consensus sequences, reads with shared molecular identifiers were discarded. CDR3 identification, clonotype clustering and error correction used MiTCR with a Q25 quality threshold and the strictest error-elimination algorithm. A nonparametric unseen species model with Euler transformation was used to estimate lower-bound total TCR beta diversity. TCRdb reran the public reads through fastp at Q25 and MiXCR, keeping productive beta chains. Every CDR3 protein is listed once, alongside the most common genes and DNA of its rows. The V and J calls, along with clone size, are taken from TCRdb and not from the paper's own processing. Within this sample are hundreds of thousands of distinct CDR3 sequences, with roughly 56% of them counted one time only. The biggest ten clones account for about 26% of the sample.

With regard to this clonotype: No antigen is known for it. A much larger clone lies one base from this, so it may be a read error.

This TCR was sampled from a man aged 40-49 years in good health. Material: blood. The chain couples TRBV28 to TRBJ1-1; the D gene cannot be named for sure. The CDR3 region has the sequence CASSLSTADTEAFF. The nucleotide sequence is TGTGCCAGCAGTTTAAGCACGGCGGACACTGAAGCTTTCTTT.